This TCR beta chain was retrieved from a study of blood T cell repertoires in COVID-19. Study-wide context: Samples taken during acute and convalescent COVID-19 were collected in the United States, Italy and Spain. T cells, B-cell-depleted T cells, or PBMCs supplied cDNA or gDNA.

In the authors' workflow: Reference gene primer amplification yielded estimated nucleated cell counts. Method: immunoSEQ multiplex PCR; TCRdb's copy keeps in-frame clones and lacks some. V, J and clone size were drawn from that table, and D and trimming were deduced from the DNA. Of about 70,000 clones in the sample, around 86% were seen once. Seattle patient enrollment occurred during active infection, with longitudinal follow-up thereafter. The germline CDR1 and CDR2 sequences are LGHDT and YNNKEL (reference sequence). This CDR3 spans 13 amino acids. V was cut by 4 bases and J by 4 bases, with 9 bases left in between.

The chain recombines TRBV3-1 (or the pseudogene TRBV3-2) with TRBJ2-3; D gene uncertain. The sample taken for sequencing was peripheral blood. The sequence came from a man aged 35-49 years with COVID-19, enrolled during active disease. The CDR3 spells CASSRTGPDTQYF. The DNA for the CDR3 is TGTGCCAGCAGCCGAACTGGGCCAGATACGCAGTATTTT.